Listed below are T cell receptor beta chains from one sample, sequenced in a study of cytomegalovirus exposure and HLA in healthy donors. The assay was immunoSEQ multiplex PCR, and TCRdb's table has in-frame clones only and misses some. The repertoire consists of roughly 120,000 clones, with approximately 82% occurring once and the leading ten covering around 3%. The sequenced sample was PBMCs. Source of these receptors: a woman in her late teens or twenties in good health and CMV-seropositive. CDR3s include the opening cysteine and the closing phenylalanine or tryptophan. A D gene is named only where the DNA matches it firmly. Part of the rows lack a size; the others show once, few, many or a class for expanded clones.

CDR3 protein: CASSPVAGADEQYF; CDR3 DNA: TGCGCCAGCAGCCCTGTAGCGGGGGCAGACGAGCAGTACTTC; J gene: TRBJ2-7; clone size: NA; V gene: TRBV4-1; D gene: TRBD2
CDR3 protein: CASRPTGANYGYTF; CDR3 DNA: TGTGCCAGCAGACCTACAGGGGCTAACTATGGCTACACCTTC; J gene: TRBJ1-2; clone size: NA; V gene: TRBV6-1; D gene: TRBD1
CDR3 protein: CASSLQTGWNTEAFF; CDR3 DNA: TGTGCCAGCAGTCTTCAGACAGGATGGAACACTGAAGCTTTCTTT; J gene: TRBJ1-1; clone size: NA; V gene: TRBV6-6; D gene: NA
CDR3 protein: CASSGGPRPYDYTF; CDR3 DNA: TGTGCCAGCAGCGGGGGGCCTCGACCGTACGACTACACCTTC; J gene: TRBJ1-2; clone size: NA; V gene: TRBV25-1; D gene: NA
CDR3 protein: CASAPTRQGVSYEQYF; CDR3 DNA: TGCGCCAGCGCCCCTACCCGGCAGGGGGTCTCCTACGAGCAGTACTTC; J gene: TRBJ2-7; clone size: once; V gene: TRBV5-1; D gene: TRBD1
CDR3 protein: CATYRGGQNIQYF; CDR3 DNA: TGTGCCACATACAGGGGAGGTCAAAACATTCAGTACTTC; J gene: TRBJ2-4; clone size: once; V gene: TRBV28; D gene: NA
CDR3 protein: CASSQDKIPWPYEQYF; CDR3 DNA: TGCGCCAGCAGCCAAGATAAGATCCCCTGGCCCTACGAGCAGTACTTC; J gene: TRBJ2-7; clone size: NA; V gene: TRBV4-1; D gene: NA
CDR3 protein: CASSQADRTTNEKLFF; CDR3 DNA: TGTGCCAGCAGCCAGGCGGACAGGACAACTAATGAAAAACTGTTTTTT; J gene: TRBJ1-4; clone size: NA; V gene: TRBV4-2; D gene: TRBD1
CDR3 protein: CASIQRGGNTEAFF; CDR3 DNA: TGTGCCAGCATTCAGCGGGGCGGGAACACTGAAGCTTTCTTT; J gene: TRBJ1-1; clone size: once; V gene: TRBV6-1; D gene: NA
CDR3 protein: CASSIGLILSNEQFF; CDR3 DNA: TGTGCCAGTAGTATAGGTCTTATTTTGTCCAATGAGCAGTTCTTC; J gene: TRBJ2-1; clone size: NA; V gene: TRBV19; D gene: NA
CDR3 protein: CASSSTSGQETQYF; CDR3 DNA: TGTGCCAGCAGCTCTACTAGCGGTCAAGAGACCCAGTACTTC; J gene: TRBJ2-5; clone size: NA; V gene: TRBV7-2; D gene: TRBD2
CDR3 protein: CASSPAGLAGDSYEQYF; CDR3 DNA: TGTGCCAGCAGTCCTGCGGGACTAGCGGGCGACTCCTACGAGCAGTACTTC; J gene: TRBJ2-7; clone size: NA; V gene: TRBV27; D gene: TRBD2
CDR3 protein: CSARDLSEQFF; CDR3 DNA: TGCAGTGCTCGAGATCTAAGTGAGCAGTTCTTC; J gene: TRBJ2-1; clone size: NA; V gene: TRBV20-1; D gene: NA
CDR3 protein: CASSSRTGLNTEAFF; CDR3 DNA: TGCGCCAGCAGCTCCCGGACAGGGCTGAACACTGAAGCTTTCTTT; J gene: TRBJ1-1; clone size: few; V gene: TRBV5-1; D gene: TRBD1
CDR3 protein: CASPLRLGTGGPYEQYF; CDR3 DNA: TGTGCAAGTCCCCTTAGACTTGGGACAGGGGGCCCCTACGAGCAGTACTTC; J gene: TRBJ2-7; clone size: NA; V gene: TRBV12-2; D gene: NA
CDR3 protein: CASSLAEPAGADTQYF; CDR3 DNA: TGTGCCAGCAGCTTAGCGGAACCGGCGGGCGCAGATACGCAGTATTTT; J gene: TRBJ2-3; clone size: NA; V gene: TRBV7-6; D gene: NA
CDR3 protein: CASSVDRDNIQYF; CDR3 DNA: TGTGCCAGCAGCGTTGACAGGGATAACATTCAGTACTTC; J gene: TRBJ2-4; clone size: NA; V gene: TRBV7-2; D gene: TRBD1
CDR3 protein: CASRARTSGGATDTQYF; CDR3 DNA: TGTGCCAGCAGAGCCCGGACTAGCGGGGGGGCAACAGATACGCAGTATTTT; J gene: TRBJ2-3; clone size: NA; V gene: TRBV2; D gene: TRBD2
CDR3 protein: CASSYLAEQYF; CDR3 DNA: TGTGCCAGCAGCTACCTAGCGGAGCAGTACTTC; J gene: TRBJ2-7; clone size: NA; V gene: TRBV5-6; D gene: NA
CDR3 protein: CASTLRTGGSYEQYF; CDR3 DNA: TGTGCCAGCACTCTTCGGACCGGGGGTTCCTACGAGCAGTACTTC; J gene: TRBJ2-7; clone size: NA; V gene: TRBV7-9; D gene: NA
CDR3 protein: CASSVPGTGDLTDTQYF; CDR3 DNA: TGTGCCAGTAGTGTCCCCGGGACAGGGGACCTCACAGATACGCAGTATTTT; J gene: TRBJ2-3; clone size: NA; V gene: TRBV19; D gene: TRBD1
CDR3 protein: CASSPNPGLATYNEQFF; CDR3 DNA: TGTGCCAGCAGCCCCAACCCGGGACTAGCAACCTACAATGAGCAGTTCTTC; J gene: TRBJ2-1; clone size: NA; V gene: TRBV9; D gene: TRBD2
CDR3 protein: CASSPDSYTGELFF; CDR3 DNA: TGTGCCAGCAGCCCGGACAGCTACACCGGGGAGCTGTTTTTT; J gene: TRBJ2-2; clone size: NA; V gene: TRBV7-9; D gene: NA
CDR3 protein: CASRMVGGNQPQHF; CDR3 DNA: TGTGCCAGTAGAATGGTCGGGGGCAATCAGCCCCAGCATTTT; J gene: TRBJ1-5; clone size: NA; V gene: TRBV19; D gene: NA
CDR3 protein: CASSQDPGSGTEAFF; CDR3 DNA: TGCGCCAGCAGCCAAGACCCCGGATCGGGGACTGAAGCTTTCTTT; J gene: TRBJ1-1; clone size: once; V gene: TRBV4-1; D gene: NA
CDR3 protein: CASSESTGRDTQYF; CDR3 DNA: TGTGCCAGCAGTGAATCCACAGGGAGAGATACGCAGTATTTT; J gene: TRBJ2-3; clone size: once; V gene: TRBV25-1; D gene: NA
CDR3 protein: CASSYSGGQVAELFF; CDR3 DNA: TGTGCCAGCAGTTACTCGGGGGGGCAGGTGGCGGAACTGTTTTTT; J gene: TRBJ1-4; clone size: few; V gene: TRBV6-5; D gene: NA
CDR3 protein: CASRGTESYEQYF; CDR3 DNA: TGTGCCAGCAGGGGGACAGAAAGCTACGAGCAGTACTTC; J gene: TRBJ2-7; clone size: NA; V gene: TRBV7-6; D gene: TRBD1
CDR3 protein: CSVAPLLTGADYGYTF; CDR3 DNA: TGCAGCGTTGCCCCCCTACTGACAGGGGCTGACTATGGCTACACCTTC; J gene: TRBJ1-2; clone size: NA; V gene: TRBV29-1; D gene: TRBD1
CDR3 protein: CASSELALQGDTQYF; CDR3 DNA: TGTGCCAGCAGCGAGCTAGCGCTCCAAGGGGATACGCAGTATTTT; J gene: TRBJ2-3; clone size: NA; V gene: TRBV7-3; D gene: NA
CDR3 protein: CASSQDLAGGREQFF; CDR3 DNA: TGCGCCAGCAGCCAAGATCTAGCGGGGGGGCGTGAGCAGTTCTTC; J gene: TRBJ2-1; clone size: NA; V gene: TRBV4-1; D gene: TRBD2
CDR3 protein: CASSLRGSEQYF; CDR3 DNA: TGTGCCAGCAGCTTGAGGGGGAGCGAGCAGTACTTC; J gene: TRBJ2-7; clone size: NA; V gene: TRBV5-5; D gene: NA
CDR3 protein: CASSLRGTDTQYF; CDR3 DNA: TGTGCCAGCAGCTTGAGGGGAACGGATACGCAGTATTTT; J gene: TRBJ2-3; clone size: few; V gene: TRBV5-4; D gene: NA
CDR3 protein: CASSLRFGSGNTGELFF; CDR3 DNA: TGTGCCAGCAGCTTGAGGTTTGGGTCTGGGAACACCGGGGAGCTGTTTTTT; J gene: TRBJ2-2; clone size: NA; V gene: TRBV11-3; D gene: NA
CDR3 protein: CAISRTANYGYTF; CDR3 DNA: TGTGCCATCAGTCGGACAGCTAACTATGGCTACACCTTC; J gene: TRBJ1-2; clone size: NA; V gene: TRBV10-3; D gene: NA
CDR3 protein: CASKNSPGDREEKLFF; CDR3 DNA: TGTGCCAGTAAAAACTCCCCCGGGGACAGGGAGGAAAAACTGTTTTTT; J gene: TRBJ1-4; clone size: once; V gene: TRBV27; D gene: TRBD1
CDR3 protein: CASMRTSGGQDTQYF; CDR3 DNA: TGTGCCAGCATGAGGACTAGCGGGGGTCAAGATACGCAGTATTTT; J gene: TRBJ2-3; clone size: NA; V gene: TRBV2; D gene: TRBD2
CDR3 protein: CASSHPREDTQYF; CDR3 DNA: TGTGCCAGCAGCCACCCCCGGGAGGATACGCAGTATTTT; J gene: TRBJ2-3; clone size: NA; V gene: TRBV7-9; D gene: NA
CDR3 protein: CASSRFRGPENIQYF; CDR3 DNA: TGCGCCAGCAGCCGTTTTAGGGGGCCCGAGAACATTCAGTACTTC; J gene: TRBJ2-4; clone size: NA; V gene: TRBV4-1; D gene: TRBD1
CDR3 protein: CASAFGQGAMELFF; CDR3 DNA: TGTGCCAGCGCCTTCGGACAGGGGGCGATGGAACTGTTTTTT; J gene: TRBJ1-4; clone size: NA; V gene: TRBV11-2; D gene: TRBD1
CDR3 protein: CASSQDRGLQETQYF; CDR3 DNA: TGTGCCAGCAGCCAAGACAGGGGGCTACAAGAGACCCAGTACTTC; J gene: TRBJ2-5; clone size: NA; V gene: TRBV2; D gene: TRBD1
CDR3 protein: CASSLGTAEETQYF; CDR3 DNA: TGTGCCAGCAGCTTAGGGACAGCCGAAGAGACCCAGTACTTC; J gene: TRBJ2-5; clone size: NA; V gene: TRBV7-9; D gene: NA
CDR3 protein: CASSNTSGTYEQYF; CDR3 DNA: TGTGCCAGCAGCAACACATCCGGGACATACGAGCAGTACTTC; J gene: TRBJ2-7; clone size: NA; V gene: TRBV5-5; D gene: NA
CDR3 protein: CASSVYRDTGEKLFF; CDR3 DNA: TGTGCCAGTAGTGTCTACAGGGATACGGGTGAAAAACTGTTTTTT; J gene: TRBJ1-4; clone size: NA; V gene: TRBV19; D gene: NA